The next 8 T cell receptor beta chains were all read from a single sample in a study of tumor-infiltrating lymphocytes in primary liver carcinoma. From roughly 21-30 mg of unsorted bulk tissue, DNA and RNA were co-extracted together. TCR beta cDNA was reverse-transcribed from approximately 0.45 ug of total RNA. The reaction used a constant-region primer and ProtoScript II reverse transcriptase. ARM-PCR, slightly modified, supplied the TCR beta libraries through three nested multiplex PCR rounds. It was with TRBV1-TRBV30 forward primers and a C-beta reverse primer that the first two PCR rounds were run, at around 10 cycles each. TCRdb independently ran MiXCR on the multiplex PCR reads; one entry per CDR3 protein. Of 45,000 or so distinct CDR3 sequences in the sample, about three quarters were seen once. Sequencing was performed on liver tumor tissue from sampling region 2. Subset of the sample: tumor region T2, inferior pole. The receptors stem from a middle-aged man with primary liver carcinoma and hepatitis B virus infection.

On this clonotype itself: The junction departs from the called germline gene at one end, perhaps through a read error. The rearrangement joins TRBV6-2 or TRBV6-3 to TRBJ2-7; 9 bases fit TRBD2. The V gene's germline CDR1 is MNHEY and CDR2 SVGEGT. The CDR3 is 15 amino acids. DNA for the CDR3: TGTGCCAGCATCACTCTGACTAGCGGAGGGTACGATCAGTACTTC. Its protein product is CASITLTSGGYDQYF.

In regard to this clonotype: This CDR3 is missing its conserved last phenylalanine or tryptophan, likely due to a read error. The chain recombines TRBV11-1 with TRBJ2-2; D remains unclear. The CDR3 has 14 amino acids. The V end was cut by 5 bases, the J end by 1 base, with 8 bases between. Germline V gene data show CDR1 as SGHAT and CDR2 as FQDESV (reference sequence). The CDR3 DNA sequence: TGTGCCAGCAGCCGTACACTGAACACCGGGGAGCTGTTTCCT. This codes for CASSRTLNTGELFP.

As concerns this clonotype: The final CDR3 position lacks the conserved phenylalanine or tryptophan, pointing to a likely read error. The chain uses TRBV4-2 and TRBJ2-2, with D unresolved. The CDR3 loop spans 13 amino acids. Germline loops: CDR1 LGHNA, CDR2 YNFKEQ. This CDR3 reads CAVGMADTGELFL. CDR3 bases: TGTGCGGTAGGCATGGCGGACACCGGGGAGCTGTTTTTG.

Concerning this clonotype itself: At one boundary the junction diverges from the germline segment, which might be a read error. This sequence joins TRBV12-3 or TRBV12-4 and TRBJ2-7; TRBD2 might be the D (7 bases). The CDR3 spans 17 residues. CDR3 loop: CASTLEWWEGVRYERYF. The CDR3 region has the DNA TGTGCCAGCACTTTAGAATGGTGGGAGGGGGTAAGATACGAGCGGTACTTC.

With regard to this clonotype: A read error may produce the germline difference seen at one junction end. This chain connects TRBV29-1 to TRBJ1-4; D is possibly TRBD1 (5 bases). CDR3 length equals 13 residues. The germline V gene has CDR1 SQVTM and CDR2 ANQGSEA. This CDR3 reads CSVMRGRGEKMFF. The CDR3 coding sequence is TGCAGCGTGATGAGGGGTAGGGGTGAAAAAATGTTTTTT.

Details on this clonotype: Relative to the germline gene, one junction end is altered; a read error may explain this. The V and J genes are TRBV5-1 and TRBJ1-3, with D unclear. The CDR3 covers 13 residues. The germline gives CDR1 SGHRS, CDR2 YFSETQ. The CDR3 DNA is TGCGCCGGCAGCACCGGGCAGGCTAACACCATATATTTT. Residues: CAGSTGQANTIYF. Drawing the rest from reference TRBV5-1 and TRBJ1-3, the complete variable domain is KAGVTQTPRYLIKTRGQQVTLSCSPISGHRSVSWYQQTPGQGLQFLFEYFSETQRNKGNFPGRFSGRQFSNSRSEMNVSTLELGDSALYLCAGSTGQANTIYFGEGSWLTVV.

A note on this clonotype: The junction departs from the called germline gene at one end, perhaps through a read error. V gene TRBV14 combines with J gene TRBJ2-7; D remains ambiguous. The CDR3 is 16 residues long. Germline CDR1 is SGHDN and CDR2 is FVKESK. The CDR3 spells CASRQGSQSSSYEQYF. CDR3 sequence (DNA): TGCGCCAGCAGGCAAGGTTCGCAGTCATCCTCCTACGAGCAGTACTTC.

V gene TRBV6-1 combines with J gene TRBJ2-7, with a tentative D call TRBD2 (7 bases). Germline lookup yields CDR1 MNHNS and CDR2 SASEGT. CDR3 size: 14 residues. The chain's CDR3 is CATDKDSGGNGQYF. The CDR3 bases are TGTGCTACCGATAAAGACTCGGGGGGCAACGGGCAGTACTTC.